Listed here are 16 T cell receptor beta chains from one sample, sequenced in a study of blood T cell repertoires in COVID-19. Some clones are missing from TCRdb's copy, which holds only in-frame ones; the method was immunoSEQ multiplex PCR. The sample includes about 260,000 clones, roughly 86% seen only once; the top ten take over 7.5%. The sample consisted of peripheral blood. The receptors were gathered from a man aged 35 to 55 who had recovered from COVID-19.

The chain joins TRBV12-3 or TRBV12-4 to TRBJ1-1; 9 bases are a match to TRBD1. V was clipped by 6 bases and J by 5 bases; unmatched bases: 4. CDR3 size: 13 residues. This chain's CDR3 is CASSQDRGTEAFF. The DNA for the CDR3 is TGTGCCAGCAGCCAAGACAGGGGGACTGAAGCTTTCTTT.

This chain links TRBV15 with TRBJ2-1; 7 positions agree with TRBD2. This CDR3 has 12 residues. Germline CDR1 reads LNHNV; CDR2 reads YYDKDF (reference sequence). With 1 base clipped from V and 13 bases from J, the junction kept 4 bases outside the gene matches. As DNA, the CDR3 is TGTGCCACCAGCAGAGCAAGCGGGAAACAGTTCTTC. Its protein product is CATSRASGKQFF.

V usage is TRBV29-1 and J usage is TRBJ2-1; 7 bases are a match to TRBD1. Germline CDR1 is SQVTM and CDR2 is ANQGSEA. The length of the CDR3 is 15 residues. Germline trimming cut 6 bases from V and 0 bases from J; bases unmatched to any gene: 8. The DNA for the CDR3 is TGCAGCGTCATAGGGACAGACAACTCCTACAATGAGCAGTTCTTC. Translated: CSVIGTDNSYNEQFF.

The rearrangement links TRBV6-5 to TRBJ2-7; TRBD1 agrees at 7 bases. The CDR3 consists of 12 residues. The J segment lost 3 bases and the V segment lost 8 bases, leaving 4 bases of the junction unmatched. Germline V gene lookup returns CDR1 MNHEY and CDR2 SVGAGI. The CDR3, as DNA: TGTGCCAGCGACAGGGTGGGCTACGAGCAGTACTTC. This encodes CASDRVGYEQYF.

The chain joins TRBV4-2 to TRBJ2-1; 9 positions match TRBD1. V lost 4 bases and J lost 3; bases outside the gene matches: 22. The CDR3 has 21 amino acids. Germline loops: CDR1 LGHNA, CDR2 YNFKEQ. CDR3 DNA: TGTGCCAGCAGCCCGAGTCTGTTCCGGGACAGGGTTCCCCTCGGCTACAATGAGCAGTTCTTC. Translating it yields CASSPSLFRDRVPLGYNEQFF.

The V call is TRBV7-9, the J call TRBJ1-1; 8 bases fit TRBD1. The V gene end was trimmed by 5 bases and the J gene end by 4 bases; junction bases not matched to a gene: 6. CDR3 size: 14 residues. From germline, CDR1 is SEHNR and CDR2 FQNEAQ (reference sequence). The CDR3 region is CASSTHQGATEAFF. CDR3 DNA sequence: TGTGCCAGCAGCACCCACCAGGGGGCCACTGAAGCTTTCTTT.

V and J are TRBV30 and TRBJ2-5; no definite D call. The CDR3 loop spans 13 amino acids. The germline V gene has CDR1 GTSNPN and CDR2 SVGIG (reference sequence). Deletions cut 1 base from V and 1 base from J, with 7 bases between. The CDR3 coding sequence is TGTGCCTGGAGTGGGCAGGTCCAAGAGACCCAGTACTTC. It yields the protein CAWSGQVQETQYF.

This clone was seen a single time. The rearrangement uses TRBV6-5 and TRBJ1-1; tentatively, D is TRBD1 (6 bases). The CDR3 length is 12 residues. Trimming removed 7 bases at V and 8 bases at J, with 14 bases between. Germline assignment: CDR1 MNHEY and CDR2 SVGAGI. The CDR3, as DNA: TGTGCCAGCAACCCCAGGGGTGCGGAAGCTTTCTTT. Protein product: CASNPRGAEAFF.

The V call is TRBV12-3 or TRBV12-4, the J call TRBJ2-5; 9 bases match TRBD2. The CDR3 sequence is 13 residues long. With 8 bases clipped from V and 5 bases from J, the junction kept 6 bases outside the gene matches. The CDR3 region is CASRGGARETQYF. In DNA, the CDR3 is TGTGCCAGCCGCGGGGGGGCTAGGGAGACCCAGTACTTC.

V usage is TRBV7-2 and J usage is TRBJ2-1, with D possibly matching TRBD2 (6 bases). The CDR3 has 16 amino acids. The germline V gene encodes CDR1 SGHTA and CDR2 FQGNSA. Trimming removed 1 base from V and 6 bases from J, with 16 bases in between. The CDR3 coding sequence is TGTGCCAGCAGCTTAGGTCCGGGGCGGGAAGCCAATGAGCAGTTCTTC. It specifies CASSLGPGREANEQFF.

The chain couples TRBV3-1 (or the pseudogene TRBV3-2) to TRBJ2-2; D may be TRBD1 (6 bases). The CDR3 loop spans 17 amino acids. Germline-derived CDR1 and CDR2 are LGHDT and YNNKEL (reference sequence). With 0 bases removed from V and 2 bases from J, the gap between germline ends came to 13 bases. This chain's CDR3 is CASSQEFGQINTGELFF. The CDR3 region has the DNA TGTGCCAGCAGCCAAGAGTTCGGACAGATTAACACCGGGGAGCTGTTTTTT.

The gene calls are TRBV19 and TRBJ1-4; TRBD1 matches 8 bases. The CDR3 extends over 16 amino acids. Per germline, CDR1 LNHDA and CDR2 SQIVND (reference sequence). The trim removed 2 bases at V and 4 bases at J, leaving 6 bases unmatched. DNA of the CDR3: TGTGCCAGTAGTATATGGACAGGGTCGGGTAATGAAAAACTGTTTTTT. This encodes CASSIWTGSGNEKLFF.

V gene TRBV29-1 combines with J gene TRBJ2-1; a weak D match, TRBD2 (5 bases). From germline, CDR1 is SQVTM and CDR2 ANQGSEA. Deletions cut 3 bases from V and 3 bases from J, with 9 bases between. The length of the CDR3 is 13 residues. The CDR3 nucleotides read TGCAGCGTTGAGGATAGCGACTACAATGAGCAGTTCTTC. It codes for CSVEDSDYNEQFF.

V gene TRBV19 combines with J gene TRBJ2-3; a possible D gene is TRBD2 (5 bases). Trimming stripped 10 bases from V and 2 bases from J, with 22 bases between. CDR3 length: 16 residues. Per the germline V gene, CDR1 is LNHDA and CDR2 is SQIVND (reference sequence). CDR3 coding DNA: TGTGCCACCCGAGGGAGCCCTTTGAGGGCCACAGATACGCAGTATTTT. This encodes CATRGSPLRATDTQYF.

This chain joins TRBV27 and TRBJ2-1; D is uncertain. Germline V gene sequence: CDR1 MNHEY, CDR2 SMNVEV (reference sequence). The CDR3 runs 14 residues. V lost 5 bases and J 6 bases, leaving 14 bases between the germline ends. The CDR3 DNA is TGTGCCAGCAGTACGTATGTGAGGATCAATGAGCAGTTCTTC. Protein: CASSTYVRINEQFF.

This sequence joins TRBV11-2 and TRBJ1-3, with a weak D call TRBD1 (5 bases). This CDR3 region has 18 residues. CDR1 is SGHAT, CDR2 FQNNGV, per germline. Trimming pared 5 bases from V and 2 bases from J, leaving 22 bases between. Written as DNA, the CDR3 is TGTGCCAGCAGCCCCCGGGGGGGTCTGGACAAAACTGGAAACACCATATATTTT. Protein product: CASSPRGGLDKTGNTIYF. The full variable domain, in which reference TRBV11-2 and TRBJ1-3 provide the parts outside the CDR3, is EAGVAQSPRYKIIEKRQSVAFWCNPISGHATLYWYQQILGQGPKLLIQFQNNGVVDDSQLPKDRFSAERLKGVDSTLKIQPAKLEDSAVYLCASSPRGGLDKTGNTIYFGEGSWLTVV.